Listed below are T cell receptor beta chains from one sample, sequenced in a study of persistence of HIV-infected CD4 T cells. No antigens are known for them. Some clones are missing from TCRdb's copy, which holds only in-frame ones; the method was immunoSEQ multiplex PCR. The sample has 50,000 to 65,000 clones, under 80% seen once. Sequencing was performed on CD4+ T cells sorted from PBMCs after roughly 17-hour stimulation, taken from a patient who received antiretroviral therapy. These receptors originate from an adult man with HIV who was CMV-seropositive. CDR3s include the opening cysteine and the closing phenylalanine or tryptophan. D genes are given only for firm matches. The size entry is marked missing in some rows and otherwise reads once, few, many or a size class.

size	V	D	J	CDR3	DNA
once	TRBV12-3/TRBV12-4	TRBD2	TRBJ2-2	CASRGTSSWELFF	TGTGCCAGCAGGGGGACTAGCAGCTGGGAGCTGTTTTTT
.	TRBV5-4	TRBD1	TRBJ1-1	CASSLGDRAGMDEAFF	TGTGCCAGCAGCTTAGGGGACAGGGCGGGGATGGATGAAGCTTTCTTT
.	TRBV27	.	TRBJ1-1	CASTHRGGTNTEAFF	TGTGCCAGCACTCATAGGGGCGGCACGAACACTGAAGCTTTCTTT
.	TRBV7-2	TRBD2	TRBJ2-1	CASSRTSGGLGASYNEQFF	TGTGCCAGCAGCCGGACTAGCGGGGGTCTCGGGGCCTCCTACAATGAGCAGTTCTTC
.	TRBV19	.	TRBJ1-1	CASSLFTGPTEAFF	TGTGCCAGTAGTCTATTCACAGGGCCCACTGAAGCTTTCTTT
few	TRBV9	.	TRBJ1-2	CASSVDPFLEDGYTF	TGTGCCAGCAGCGTAGATCCGTTTCTTGAAGATGGCTACACCTTC
.	TRBV5-1	.	TRBJ1-1	CASSLSRGSNTEAFF	TGCGCCAGCAGCTTGTCGAGGGGGAGCAACACTGAAGCTTTCTTT
once	TRBV15	.	TRBJ1-2	CATSTDLRTNYGYTF	TGTGCCACCAGCACCGACCTACGGACTAACTATGGCTACACCTTC
.	TRBV24-1	.	TRBJ1-1	CATSDSMNTEAFF	TGTGCCACCAGTGATTCCATGAACACTGAAGCTTTCTTT
.	TRBV5-1	.	TRBJ1-6	CASSLAPQGDHSPLHF	TGCGCCAGCAGCTTGGCCCCCCAAGGGGACCATTCACCCCTCCACTTT
few	TRBV6-5	TRBD1	TRBJ1-4	CASSTRTGLEKLFF	TGTGCCAGTTCGACTCGGACAGGACTGGAAAAACTGTTTTTT
.	TRBV5-1	.	TRBJ2-7	CASSLALRGHGYEQYF	TGCGCCAGCAGCTTGGCCCTCAGAGGGCACGGCTACGAGCAGTACTTC
once	TRBV14	.	TRBJ1-4	CASSQNVGTNEKLFF	TGTGCCAGCAGCCAAAATGTAGGAACTAATGAAAAACTGTTTTTT
.	TRBV20-1	.	TRBJ2-7	CSAQRSYEQYF	TGCAGTGCTCAAAGGTCCTACGAGCAGTACTTC
.	TRBV5-1	.	TRBJ2-6	CASSLNVNSGANVLTF	TGCGCCAGCAGCCTTAACGTCAACTCTGGGGCCAACGTCCTGACTTTC
.	TRBV3-1/TRBV3-2	.	TRBJ1-2	CASSQVAGNYGYTF	TGTGCCAGCAGCCAAGTGGCAGGGAACTATGGCTACACCTTC
few	TRBV2	TRBD1	TRBJ1-2	CASNGQGPYTF	TGTGCCAGCAATGGACAGGGGCCTTACACCTTC
once	TRBV5-1	TRBD1	TRBJ2-3	CASSLGGQGNTDTQYF	TGCGCCAGCAGCTTGGGGGGACAGGGGAACACAGATACGCAGTATTTT
.	TRBV5-5	.	TRBJ1-4	CASSPSGEKLFF	TGTGCCAGCAGCCCATCAGGAGAAAAACTGTTTTTT
.	TRBV6-6	TRBD1	TRBJ1-5	CASSRYRGYNQPQHF	TGTGCCAGCAGTCGTTACAGGGGTTACAATCAGCCCCAGCATTTT
.	TRBV9	.	TRBJ1-5	CASSPGLTGEPQHF	TGTGCCAGCAGCCCTGGACTTACCGGGGAGCCCCAGCATTTT
.	TRBV6-4	TRBD1	TRBJ1-4	CASSDRAANEKLFF	TGTGCCAGTTCGGACAGGGCGGCTAATGAAAAACTGTTTTTT
.	TRBV15	.	TRBJ1-5	CATSRGGGSNQPQHF	TGTGCCACCAGCAGAGGAGGGGGGTCCAATCAGCCCCAGCATTTT
.	TRBV2	.	TRBJ2-2	CASRKVEGELFF	TGTGCCAGCAGGAAGGTGGAAGGGGAGCTGTTTTTT
.	TRBV28	.	TRBJ1-3	CASSPSDRSSGNTIYF	TGTGCCAGCAGTCCCTCTGACCGCTCCTCTGGAAACACCATATATTTT
few	TRBV5-1	.	TRBJ1-1	CASSGTPMNTEAFF	TGCGCCAGCAGCGGGACGCCGATGAACACTGAAGCTTTCTTT
.	TRBV11-2	TRBD2	TRBJ2-1	CASSLTRLAGEGFF	TGTGCCAGCAGCTTAACCCGACTAGCGGGAGAGGGGTTCTTC
.	TRBV7-2	.	TRBJ1-5	CASSRAPRGSSNQPQHF	TGTGCCAGCAGCAGAGCCCCGAGAGGATCGAGCAATCAGCCCCAGCATTTT
few	TRBV27	TRBD1	TRBJ2-7	CASSPGQGASSYEQYF	TGTGCCAGCAGTCCGGGACAGGGGGCAAGCTCCTACGAGCAGTACTTC
.	TRBV24-1	TRBD2	TRBJ2-1	CATNRGGNEQFF	TGTGCCACGAACCGGGGAGGGAATGAGCAGTTCTTC
.	TRBV6-5	.	TRBJ1-1	CASSHGAGVNTEAFF	TGTGCCAGCAGCCATGGGGCAGGAGTGAACACTGAAGCTTTCTTT
.	TRBV3-1/TRBV3-2	.	TRBJ2-3	CASSQDRAGREDTQYF	TGTGCCAGCAGCCAAGATAGGGCAGGGCGCGAAGATACGCAGTATTTT
.	TRBV11-3	.	TRBJ2-3	CASSLTGRGDTQYF	TGTGCCAGCAGTCTCACAGGGAGAGGAGATACGCAGTATTTT
.	TRBV6-5	.	TRBJ2-3	CASRDSRSTDTQYF	TGTGCCAGCAGGGACAGCCGTTCCACAGATACGCAGTATTTT
.	TRBV4-1	.	TRBJ1-5	CASSQGERVQFGDQPQHF	TGCGCCAGCAGCCAAGGAGAAAGGGTTCAGTTTGGGGATCAGCCCCAGCATTTT
few	TRBV2	.	TRBJ1-1	CASNRQSSEAFF	TGTGCCAGCAACCGACAGAGCTCTGAAGCTTTCTTT
once	TRBV6-5	.	TRBJ2-7	CASSYVLQGLHEQYF	TGTGCCAGCAGTTACGTCCTCCAGGGGTTGCACGAGCAGTACTTC
few	TRBV15	.	TRBJ1-5	CATSSLPQGLGNQPQHF	TGTGCCACCAGCAGCCTTCCTCAGGGGCTAGGCAATCAGCCCCAGCATTTT
many	TRBV2	TRBD1	TRBJ2-2	CASSNRGTGELFF	TGTGCCAGCAGTAACAGGGGAACCGGGGAGCTGTTTTTT
once	TRBV5-1	TRBD1	TRBJ1-1	CASSLGTGTTEAFF	TGCGCCAGCAGCTTGGGGACAGGGACCACTGAAGCTTTCTTT
once	TRBV18	.	TRBJ1-1	CASSPRQTNTEAFF	TGTGCCAGCTCACCAAGGCAAACGAACACTGAAGCTTTCTTT
.	TRBV5-5	TRBD1	TRBJ1-1	CASRLRTGNTEAFF	TGTGCCAGCAGACTACGGACAGGGAACACTGAAGCTTTCTTT
.	TRBV5-1	.	TRBJ1-1	CASSWRANTEAFF	TGCGCCAGCAGCTGGAGGGCGAACACTGAAGCTTTCTTT
.	TRBV27	.	TRBJ1-6	CASSPVRVRTNSPLHF	TGTGCCAGCTCACCCGTGAGGGTAAGGACTAATTCACCCCTCCACTTT
once	TRBV6-5	.	TRBJ2-1	CASRNYQVDYNEQFF	TGTGCCAGCAGGAATTATCAGGTCGACTACAATGAGCAGTTCTTC
.	TRBV7-8	.	TRBJ2-1	CASSPREDPLNEQFF	TGTGCCAGCAGCCCCAGGGAGGATCCACTAAATGAGCAGTTCTTC